This TCR beta chain is from a study of Tregs in tolerant kidney transplant recipients. Looking at the study overall: The nonmyeloablative bone marrow transplants came from related graft donors, with transient mixed chimerism. Study results and caveats: Tregs expanded with activated donor B cells seemed most donor-specific.

Germline V gives CDR1 MNHEY, CDR2 SMNVEV (reference sequence). The V and J ends lost 5 bases and 12 bases, in that order; junction bases with no gene match: 13. The CDR3 loop spans 14 amino acids. Thawed PBMCs were FACS-sorted into unstimulated CD4+CD25+CD127- regulatory T cells, CD4+CD25- non-regulatory cells, CD4 and CD8 cells. About this clone itself: Its specificity is not known.

The method was immunoSEQ multiplex PCR; TCRdb's version includes in-frame clones alone and lacks a portion of them. The sample gives about 110,000 clones, 90% of which show up once; under 0.35% is in the top ten. The chain carries TRBV27 and TRBJ1-2, with 9 bases that match TRBD1. The specimen was CD4+ T cells from blood, collected before the transplant. This clonotype was sampled from a human donor who received a combined kidney and bone marrow transplant. The CDR3: CASSLTPGQGRNTF. In DNA form, the CDR3 reads TGTGCCAGCAGTCTGACCCCCGGACAGGGGAGGAACACCTTC.